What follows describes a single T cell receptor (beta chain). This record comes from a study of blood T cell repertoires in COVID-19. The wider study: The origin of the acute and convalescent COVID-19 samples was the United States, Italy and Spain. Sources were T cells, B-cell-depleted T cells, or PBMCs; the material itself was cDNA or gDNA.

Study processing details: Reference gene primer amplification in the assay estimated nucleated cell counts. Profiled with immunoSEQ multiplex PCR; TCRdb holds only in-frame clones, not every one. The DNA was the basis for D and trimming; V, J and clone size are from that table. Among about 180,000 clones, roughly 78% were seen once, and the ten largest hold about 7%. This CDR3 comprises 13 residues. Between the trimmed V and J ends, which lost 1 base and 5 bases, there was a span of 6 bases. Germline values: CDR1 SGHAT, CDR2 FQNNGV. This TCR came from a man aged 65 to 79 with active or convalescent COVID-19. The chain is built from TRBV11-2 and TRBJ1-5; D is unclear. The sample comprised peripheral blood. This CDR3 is CASSLAYDQPQHF. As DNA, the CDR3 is TGTGCCAGCAGCTTAGCGTATGATCAGCCCCAGCATTTT.